This T cell receptor beta chain is from a study of T cells in tumors after PD-1 blockade. Overall study: Patients had no prior checkpoint blockade, systemic immunosuppressants, or anti-cancer therapy within 4 weeks. Treatment was either pembrolizumab 200 mg every 3 weeks or cemiplimab 350 mg every 2 weeks.

Deletions cut 3 bases from V and 3 bases from J, with 6 bases between. Germline lookup yields CDR1 LNHDA and CDR2 SQIVND (reference sequence). The CDR3 covers 12 residues. Profiling relied on immunoSEQ multiplex PCR, and the TCRdb table lists in-frame clones only, not all of them. The sample comprises approximately 6,000 clones, roughly 80% of which are singletons, and 40% to 60% rests with the top ten. This clonotype originated in a human donor with advanced basal cell or squamous cell carcinoma (not recorded which). The starting material was PBMCs, obtained after anti-PD-1 therapy. The gene calls are TRBV19 and TRBJ2-7; D is uncertain. This chain's CDR3 is CASSINGYEQYF. The CDR3 DNA reads as TGTGCCAGTAGTATCAACGGCTACGAGCAGTACTTC.